This is a list of T cell receptor beta chains from one sample in a study of blood T cell repertoires in COVID-19. The data were produced by immunoSEQ multiplex PCR, yet TCRdb's version contains in-frame clones alone and is incomplete. This table has about 280,000 clones, nearly 90% appearing once. Sequencing was done on a sample of PBMCs or T cells enriched from blood (not recorded which). The receptors originated from a woman aged 18-29 years with acute COVID-19. The CDR3 runs from the conserved cysteine through the conserved F or W. D genes are given only for firm matches. Only part of the rows carry a size: once, few, many, or a class if the clone is expanded.

V gene	J gene	clone size	D gene	CDR3 DNA	CDR3 protein
TRBV7-9	TRBJ1-1	.	.	TGTGCCAGCAGCCCTACTCTCTCCGGGATATCGAACACTGAAGCTTTCTTT	CASSPTLSGISNTEAFF
TRBV27	TRBJ2-2	.	TRBD1	TGTGCCAGCAGAACTGACGGGACAGGGGTCAACACCGGGGAGCTGTTTTTT	CASRTDGTGVNTGELFF
TRBV7-9	TRBJ2-3	once	TRBD2	TGTGCCAGCAGCTTAGAAATGGGGGGGTCCGCAGATACGCAGTATTTT	CASSLEMGGSADTQYF
TRBV7-2	TRBJ1-2	.	TRBD1	TGTGCCAGCAGCGCCGGGACAGGGTATGGCTACACCTTC	CASSAGTGYGYTF
TRBV9	TRBJ2-2	.	.	TGTGCCAGCAGCAATCAGGGGCGGGACACCGGGGAGCTGTTTTTT	CASSNQGRDTGELFF
TRBV19	TRBJ2-6	.	.	TGTGCCAGCTCAGACAGGAGGAACGTCCTGACTTTC	CASSDRRNVLTF
TRBV19	TRBJ2-7	.	TRBD1	TGTGCCAGCAACCGAGGGACAGCAAAGACCCTAGTAAAGTACGAGCAGTACTTC	CASNRGTAKTLVKYEQYF
TRBV7-9	TRBJ2-7	.	.	TGTGCCAGCAGCAAACCACGGGACTCTTTCTTCAAGCAGTACTTC	CASSKPRDSFFKQYF
TRBV12-3/TRBV12-4	TRBJ1-2	.	.	TGTGCCAGCAGTTCCGGAGATGGCTACACCTTC	CASSSGDGYTF
TRBV6-5	TRBJ2-5	.	.	TGTGCCAGCGGCAGGGTGGTAGAGACCCAGTACTTC	CASGRVVETQYF
TRBV9	TRBJ2-1	.	TRBD2	TGTGCCAGCAGCGTAGAGGTCCCCCTAGCGGGAGGGTACAATGAGCAGTTCTTC	CASSVEVPLAGGYNEQFF
TRBV30	TRBJ2-7	.	TRBD1	TGTGCCTGGAGGGACAGGGGGTTCAACGAGCAGTACTTC	CAWRDRGFNEQYF
TRBV24-1	TRBJ2-1	once	.	TGTGCCACCAGTGATTTCACTAATGAGCAGTTCTTC	CATSDFTNEQFF
TRBV19	TRBJ2-7	.	TRBD1	TGTGCCAGTAGTACAGGGGGCGGCTCCTACGAGCAGTACTTC	CASSTGGGSYEQYF
TRBV7-2	TRBJ2-3	.	TRBD1	TGTGCCAGCAGCTTGACAGGGAATCCCTCAGATACGCAGTATTTT	CASSLTGNPSDTQYF
TRBV15	TRBJ2-6	.	.	TGTGCCACCAGCATTCTAAAGGGGGTCTCTGGGGCCAACGTCCTGACTTTC	CATSILKGVSGANVLTF
TRBV6-5	TRBJ2-3	.	.	TGTGCCAGCAGTCTTCCCCCCCCTCTCACAGATACGCAGTATTTT	CASSLPPPLTDTQYF
TRBV29-1	TRBJ2-5	once	.	TGCAGCGTTGGTCTGGGCACACACTCAGAGACCCAGTACTTC	CSVGLGTHSETQYF
TRBV27	TRBJ2-3	.	.	TGTGCCAGCAGTTTAACCTCCAGGGCCTCCTACACAGATACGCAGTATTTT	CASSLTSRASYTDTQYF
TRBV3-1/TRBV3-2	TRBJ1-1	.	TRBD1	TGTGCCAGCAGCCAGGGACAGGGGGGTTTGACTGAAGCTTTCTTT	CASSQGQGGLTEAFF
TRBV10-1	TRBJ2-1	.	TRBD1	TGCGCCAGCAGTGAGAACCCAGGGGGTTACAATGAGCAGTTCTTC	CASSENPGGYNEQFF
TRBV5-5	TRBJ2-1	once	TRBD2	TGTGCCAGCAAAATAGCGGGGACCTACAATGAGCAGTTCTTC	CASKIAGTYNEQFF